A single sample gave rise to the 14 T cell receptor beta chains below, sequenced in a study of beta chain features in type 1 diabetes. Isolated RNA was reverse transcribed in full, so expressed TCRB transcripts were sequenced. The assay was immunoSEQ multiplex PCR, and TCRdb's table has in-frame clones only and misses some. In the table there are about 250,000 clones, 13% to 15% of which are singletons. The sample was naive CD4+ T cells from blood. The receptors originated from a middle-aged woman in good health.

The rearrangement links TRBV6-5 to TRBJ1-1; 8 bases align to TRBD1. Germline V gene sequence: CDR1 MNHEY, CDR2 SVGAGI. This CDR3 is 14 amino acids long. Unmatched junction bases numbered 12, after V lost 8 bases and J lost 7 bases. The CDR3 loop is CASSIRTGNDEAFF. The CDR3 DNA follows: TGTGCCAGCTCCATTCGGACAGGGAATGATGAAGCTTTCTTT.

This clone turned up a few times. The chain is built from TRBV7-6 and TRBJ2-1, with D uncertain. CDR3 length: 12 residues. In germline, CDR1 is SGHVS, CDR2 FNYEAQ. V lost 5 bases to trimming and J lost 11 bases, with 13 bases between them. In DNA, the CDR3 is TGTGCCAGCAGCACATTCGGAGAACAGCAGTTCTTC. Its protein product is CASSTFGEQQFF.

This chain links TRBV6-1 with TRBJ1-2, with 8 bases fitting TRBD1. Per the germline V gene, CDR1 is MNHNS and CDR2 is SASEGT. The CDR3 covers 14 residues. The junction had 3 bases not matched to a gene; V was cut back by 5 bases and J by 1 base. The CDR3 loop is CASSPTGDNYGYTF. As DNA, the CDR3 is TGTGCCAGCAGTCCGACAGGGGATAACTATGGCTACACCTTC.

This clone was found a few times. The chain joins TRBV29-1 to TRBJ1-3; a weak D match, TRBD1 (6 bases). The CDR3 runs to 13 residues. Germline V gene sequence: CDR1 SQVTM, CDR2 ANQGSEA. V lost 4 bases and J 4 bases, leaving 11 bases between the germline ends. CDR3 bases: TGCAGCGTTGTGCGAGGGGGAGGAAACACCATATATTTT. Translating it yields CSVVRGGGNTIYF. The variable domain in full, completed from reference TRBV29-1 and TRBJ1-3, reads SAVISQKPSRDICQRGTSLTIQCQVDSQVTMMFWYRQQPGQSLTLIATANQGSEATYESGFVIDKFPISRPNLTFSTLTVSNMSPEDSSIYLCSVVRGGGNTIYFGEGSWLTVV.

This clone was seen only a few times. CDR3 sequence (DNA): TGTGCCAGTAGTATCAGACAGTCGAACACCGGGGAGCTGTTTTTT. Translating it yields CASSIRQSNTGELFF. This chain uses TRBV19 with TRBJ2-2, with D possibly matching TRBD1 (5 bases). Germline CDR1 is LNHDA and CDR2 is SQIVND (reference sequence). CDR3 length: 15 residues. Trimming cost V 3 bases and J 0 bases, with 8 bases left between them.

This clone was seen more than once but under ten times. The chain has TRBV10-3 and TRBJ2-5, with TRBD2 matching 10 bases. This CDR3 region has 14 residues. CDR1 ENHRY and CDR2 SYGVKD come from the germline V gene. J gave up 2 bases and V 6 bases, and 3 bases lay outside the gene matches. In nucleotides, the CDR3 is TGTGCCATCAGCAAAGCGGGGGGGCAAGAGACCCAGTACTTC. It is translated as CAISKAGGQETQYF.

This clone was seen a few times. The chain employs TRBV6-5 and TRBJ2-7; a weak D match, TRBD2 (5 bases). Trimming shortened V by 4 bases and J by 5 bases, and 12 bases separated the two germline ends. Germline lookup yields CDR1 MNHEY and CDR2 SVGAGI. CDR3 length equals 13 residues. The CDR3 sequence is CASSSQRAHEQYF. The CDR3 coding sequence is TGTGCCAGCAGTTCCCAGAGGGCTCACGAGCAGTACTTC.

The gene calls are TRBV5-1 and TRBJ2-5; TRBD2 agrees at 9 bases. V gave up 4 bases and J gave up 2 bases; unmatched junction bases: 6. CDR3 length: 15 residues. Germline V gene lookup returns CDR1 SGHRS and CDR2 YFSETQ. As DNA, the CDR3 is TGCGCCAGCAGCAGCGCGGGGGGGCCTCAAGAGACCCAGTACTTC. It encodes CASSSAGGPQETQYF.

This clone has a handful of counts. The chain combines TRBV9 with TRBJ1-6; no firm D call. Trimming stripped 0 bases from V and 4 bases from J, with 8 bases between. The CDR3 spans 15 residues. Germline lookup yields CDR1 SGDLS and CDR2 YYNGEE. The CDR3 spells CASSVASFYNSPLHF. As DNA, the CDR3 is TGTGCCAGCAGCGTAGCCTCTTTTTATAATTCACCCCTCCACTTT.

This clone was detected only a few times. This chain connects TRBV9 to TRBJ2-1; D is possibly TRBD2 (6 bases). Between the trimmed V and J ends, which lost 4 bases and 0 bases, there was a span of 17 bases. The CDR3 is made up of 17 amino acids. Germline V gives CDR1 SGDLS, CDR2 YYNGEE. CDR3 in amino acids: CASSRSAGRGSYNEQFF. The DNA of the CDR3 is TGTGCCAGCAGCCGTAGTGCCGGGCGGGGCTCCTACAATGAGCAGTTCTTC.

This clone was counted between two and nine times. V is TRBV27 and J is TRBJ1-1, with D hard to call. The germline V and J ends were trimmed by 7 bases and 5 bases, with 11 bases remaining between them. The CDR3 runs to 12 residues. CDR1 MNHEY and CDR2 SMNVEV come from the germline V gene (reference sequence). The CDR3 DNA is TGTGCCAGCACCTCAGACGGGACTGAAGCTTTCTTT. As protein: CASTSDGTEAFF.

The table lists this clone with a few counts. V gene TRBV5-6 combines with J gene TRBJ2-1, with TRBD2 matching over 11 bases. CDR3 length: 15 residues. The ends lost 2 bases at V and 7 bases at J; junction bases unmatched: 5. CDR1 is SGHDT and CDR2 is YYEEEE in the germline V gene. CDR3 nucleotides: TGTGCCAGCAGCTTATTAGCGGGGGGGAGTAATGAGCAGTTCTTC. It translates to CASSLLAGGSNEQFF.

The chain joins TRBV19 to TRBJ2-7, with 11 bases matching TRBD1. Germline CDR1 reads LNHDA; CDR2 reads SQIVND (reference sequence). The CDR3 length is 18 residues. The V gene end was trimmed by 10 bases and the J gene end by 5 bases; junction bases not matched to a gene: 22. The CDR3 DNA follows: TGTGCCACCCGACCCAGGCCCGGGAGGGACAGGGGGTCTCACGAGCAGTACTTC. Protein sequence: CATRPRPGRDRGSHEQYF.

J is TRBJ2-7 and V is TRBV18, with 8 bases matching TRBD2. Germline V CDR1 and CDR2: KGHSH, LQKENI. V trimming: 2 bases; J trimming: 6 bases; junction bases outside the gene matches: 12. The CDR3 has 16 amino acids. CDR3 amino acids: CASSPRASGGDLEQYF. The CDR3 DNA sequence: TGTGCCAGCTCACCAAGGGCGAGCGGGGGAGATCTCGAGCAGTACTTC.